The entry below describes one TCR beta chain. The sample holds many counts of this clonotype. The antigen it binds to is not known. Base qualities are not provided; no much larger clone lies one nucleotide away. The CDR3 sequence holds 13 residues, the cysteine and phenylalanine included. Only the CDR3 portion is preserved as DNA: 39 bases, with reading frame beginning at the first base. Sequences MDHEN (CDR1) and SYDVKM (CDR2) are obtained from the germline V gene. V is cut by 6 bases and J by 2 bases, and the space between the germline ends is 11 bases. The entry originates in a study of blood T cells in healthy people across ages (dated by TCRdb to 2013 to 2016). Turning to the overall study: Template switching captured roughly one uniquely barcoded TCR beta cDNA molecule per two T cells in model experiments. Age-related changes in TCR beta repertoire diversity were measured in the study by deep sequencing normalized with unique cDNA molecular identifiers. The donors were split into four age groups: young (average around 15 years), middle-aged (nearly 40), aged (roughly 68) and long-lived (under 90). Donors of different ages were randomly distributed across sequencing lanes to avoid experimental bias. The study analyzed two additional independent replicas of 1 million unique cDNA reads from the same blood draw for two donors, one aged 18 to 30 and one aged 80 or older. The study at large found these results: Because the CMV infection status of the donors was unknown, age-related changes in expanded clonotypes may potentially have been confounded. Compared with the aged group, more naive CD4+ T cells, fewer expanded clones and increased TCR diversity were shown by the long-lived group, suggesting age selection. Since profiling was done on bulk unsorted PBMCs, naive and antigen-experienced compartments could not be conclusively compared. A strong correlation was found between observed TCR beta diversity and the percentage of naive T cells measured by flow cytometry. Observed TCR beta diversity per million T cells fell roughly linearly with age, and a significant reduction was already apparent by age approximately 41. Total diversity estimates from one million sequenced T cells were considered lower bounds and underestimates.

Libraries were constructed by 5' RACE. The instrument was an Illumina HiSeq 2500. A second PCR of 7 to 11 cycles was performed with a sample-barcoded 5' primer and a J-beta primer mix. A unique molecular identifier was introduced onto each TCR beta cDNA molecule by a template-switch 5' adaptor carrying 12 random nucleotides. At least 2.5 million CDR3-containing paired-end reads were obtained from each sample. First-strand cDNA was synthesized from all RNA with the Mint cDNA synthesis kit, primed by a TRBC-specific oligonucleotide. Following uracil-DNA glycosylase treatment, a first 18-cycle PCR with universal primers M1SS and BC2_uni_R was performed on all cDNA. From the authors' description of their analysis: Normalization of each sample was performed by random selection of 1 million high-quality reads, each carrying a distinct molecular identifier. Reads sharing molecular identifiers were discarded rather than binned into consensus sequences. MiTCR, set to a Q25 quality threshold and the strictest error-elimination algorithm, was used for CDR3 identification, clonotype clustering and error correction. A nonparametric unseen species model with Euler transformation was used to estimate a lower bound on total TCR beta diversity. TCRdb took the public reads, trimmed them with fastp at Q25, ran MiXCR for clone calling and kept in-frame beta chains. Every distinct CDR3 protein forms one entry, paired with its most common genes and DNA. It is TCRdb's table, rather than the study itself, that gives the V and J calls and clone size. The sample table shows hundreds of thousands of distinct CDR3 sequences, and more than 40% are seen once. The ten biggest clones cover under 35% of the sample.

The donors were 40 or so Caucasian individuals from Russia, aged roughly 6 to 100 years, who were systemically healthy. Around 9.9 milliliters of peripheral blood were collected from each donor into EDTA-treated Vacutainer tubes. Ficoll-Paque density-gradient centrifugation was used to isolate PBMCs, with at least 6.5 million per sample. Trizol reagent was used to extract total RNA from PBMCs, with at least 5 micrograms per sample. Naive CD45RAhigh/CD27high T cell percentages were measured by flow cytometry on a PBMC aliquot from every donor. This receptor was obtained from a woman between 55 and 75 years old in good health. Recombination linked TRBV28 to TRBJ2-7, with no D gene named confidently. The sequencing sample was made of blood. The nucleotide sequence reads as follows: TGTGCCAGCAGCTTCCCCGGACCCTACGAGCAGTACTTC. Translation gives CASSFPGPYEQYF.